These 2 T cell receptor beta chains share one sample of origin, sequenced in a study of blood T cells in healthy people across ages. A J-beta primer mix and a sample-barcoded 5' primer were used in a second PCR of about 6 to 12 cycles. In TCRdb, the 5' RACE reads were re-called with MiXCR into one record per CDR3 protein. The sample contains roughly 2 million distinct CDR3 sequences, around half of which appear only once. Material for sequencing was blood. The receptors here all came from a woman in her 40s in good health.

Only one count was recorded for this clonotype. The rearrangement joins TRBV28 to TRBJ1-1, with D maybe TRBD1 (6 bases). V gave up 3 bases and J gave up 5 bases, with 13 bases separating them. The CDR3 has 14 amino acids. Germline CDR1 and CDR2: MDHEN and SYDVKM. The CDR3 spells CASSFGRGRTEAFF. DNA for the CDR3: TGTGCCAGCAGTTTTGGGAGGGGGAGGACTGAAGCTTTCTTT.

V gene TRBV20-1 combines with J gene TRBJ1-4; D is uncertain. V lost 4 bases and J lost 2, with 8 bases in between. Germline CDR1 reads DFQATT; CDR2 reads SNEGSKA (reference sequence). The CDR3 is 13 amino acids. Here the CDR3 DNA reads TGCAGTGCTATTAAAACGACTAATGAAAAACTGTTTTTT. This encodes CSAIKTTNEKLFF.